This note documents a single T cell receptor (beta chain) sequence. What it recognizes is unknown. The record originates from a study of PD-1 blockade in classical Hodgkin lymphoma. Points from the study as a whole: In CD4+ cells, TCR diversity went up significantly by C4D1, but in CD8+ cells it did not.

In every patient, relapse followed autologous stem cell transplantation, while exposure to brentuximab vedotin differed. This CDR3 spans 13 amino acids. CDR1 GTSNPN and CDR2 SVGIG come from the germline V gene (reference sequence). After removal of 2 bases from V and 7 bases from J, the junction contained 8 bases not matched to a gene. The assay was immunoSEQ multiplex PCR, and TCRdb's table has in-frame clones only and misses some. This table has 31,000 or so clones, around 70% appearing once. The clonotype comes from a human donor with classical Hodgkin lymphoma. Sequenced here: peripheral blood mononuclear cells (PBMCs), sampled before the second cycle of nivolumab. This chain links TRBV30 with TRBJ2-7; 7 bases are shared with TRBD1. Written as DNA, the CDR3 is TGTGCCTGGAGTTTCGAGTGGGACAGAGAGCAGTACTTC. It translates to CAWSFEWDREQYF.